The present entry profiles one TCR beta chain with its context. V was trimmed by 5 bases and J by 6 bases, leaving 11 bases between them. Germline values: CDR1 SGHTA, CDR2 FQGTGA. The CDR3 is 13 amino acids. This record comes from a study of blood T cell repertoires in COVID-19. The overall study: Acute and convalescent COVID-19 specimens originated in the United States, Italy and Spain. The cDNA or gDNA used as material had been derived from T cells, B-cell-depleted T cells, or PBMCs.

As originally analysed: Amplifying reference gene primers gave estimates of nucleated cell counts. Profiling relied on immunoSEQ multiplex PCR, and the TCRdb table lists in-frame clones only, not all of them. V and J calls plus clone size are reproduced from that table; the DNA served to infer D and trimming. The sample lists a few hundred thousand clones; around 88% were seen once. Sequencing was carried out using peripheral blood. This sequence joins TRBV7-3 and TRBJ2-1; weak D call: TRBD1 (6 bases). This TCR derives from a woman aged 45-65 years with acute or convalescent COVID-19. Here the CDR3 DNA reads TGTGCCAGCAGCCAAGGGGGTCGCAATGAGCAGTTCTTC. Amino acids: CASSQGGRNEQFF.